This T cell receptor beta chain was profiled in a study of T cell changes during pregnancy in multiple sclerosis. TCRdb's table, derived via immunoSEQ multiplex PCR, lists solely in-frame clones and lacks some. Found here are about 68,000 clones, about 90% of them singletons; the top ten hold more than 0.75%. Germline loops: CDR1 SGHDT, CDR2 YYEEEE. Losses at the gene ends were 7 bases for V and 6 bases for J; bases not matched to a gene: 8. This CDR3 region has 14 residues. This chain connects TRBV5-6 to TRBJ1-5, with 9 bases that match TRBD1. This receptor was identified in a female donor with multiple sclerosis, enrolled in a pregnancy study. Here the sequenced sample was peripheral blood, taken in the second trimester of pregnancy. CDR3 sequence: CASGNRDRAQPQHF. CDR3 bases: TGTGCCAGCGGCAACCGGGACAGGGCTCAGCCCCAGCATTTT. Supplemented by reference TRBV5-6 and TRBJ1-5, the full variable domain reads DAGVTQSPTHLIKTRGQQVTLRCSPKSGHDTVSWYQQALGQGPQFIFQYYEEEERQRGNFPDRFSGHQFPNYSSELNVNALLLGDSALYLCASGNRDRAQPQHFGDGTRLSIL.